The T cell receptor (beta chain) under discussion was sequenced for a study of response to subunit inactivated influenza vaccine. Study-level findings and limits: After each seasonal influenza vaccination, few new T cells are recruited, the authors suggested.

Germline CDR1 is SGHTA and CDR2 is FQGNSA. This CDR3 spans 16 amino acids. A word on this clonotype: Antigen unknown. One junction end does not reproduce the germline sequence, and a read error may be involved.

In TCRdb, the RT-PCR reads were re-called with MiXCR into one record per CDR3 protein. The table includes approximately 730,000 distinct CDR3 sequences, approximately 13% detected once. The source is a man between 50 and 59 years old who received an inactivated influenza vaccine. The chain employs TRBV7-2 and TRBJ2-7, with D possibly TRBD2 on 6 matching bases. Sequences were derived from PBMCs from blood, sampled around 15 days before vaccination. CDR3 coding DNA: TGTGCCAGCAGATTAGGGTCCTCAGCGGAGGGCTACGAGCAGTACTTC. Residues: CASRLGSSAEGYEQYF.